The clone carrying this T cell receptor (beta chain) has a single count. The data originate from a study of blood T cell repertoires in COVID-19. About the study: From T cells, B-cell-depleted T cells, or PBMCs came the material, which was cDNA or gDNA.

The CDR3 has 15 amino acids. The V and J ends lost 1 base and 0 bases, in that order; junction bases with no gene match: 3. CDR1 MNHNS and CDR2 SASEGT come from the germline V gene. Source study methods: How many nucleated cells were present was estimated from reference gene primer amplification. Sequenced by immunoSEQ multiplex PCR; TCRdb stores in-frame clones only, minus some. The V and J calls and clone size come from that table; D and trimming were worked out from the DNA. The sample holds about 170,000 clones, approximately 90% seen once. Enrolment of Seattle patients took place during active infection, and they were followed longitudinally.

This receptor was identified in a young man with COVID-19, enrolled during active disease. Sequenced sample: peripheral blood. The chain is built from TRBV6-1 and TRBJ2-7, with 7 positions matching TRBD1. DNA of the CDR3: TGTGCCAGCAGTGAAGGACAGGGTGTCTCCTACGAGCAGTACTTC. Protein sequence: CASSEGQGVSYEQYF.